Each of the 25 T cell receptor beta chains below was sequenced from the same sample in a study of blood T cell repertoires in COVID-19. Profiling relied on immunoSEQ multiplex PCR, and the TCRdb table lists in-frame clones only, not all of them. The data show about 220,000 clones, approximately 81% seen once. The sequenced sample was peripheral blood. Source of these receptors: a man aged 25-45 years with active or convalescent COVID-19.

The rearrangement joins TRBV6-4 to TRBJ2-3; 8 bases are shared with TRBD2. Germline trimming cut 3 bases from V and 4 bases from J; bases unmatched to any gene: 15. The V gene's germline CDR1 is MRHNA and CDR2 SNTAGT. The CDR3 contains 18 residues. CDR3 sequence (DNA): TGTGCCAGCAGTGATTCCTTCTTAGAGCGGGAGTACCCAGATACGCAGTATTTT. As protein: CASSDSFLEREYPDTQYF.

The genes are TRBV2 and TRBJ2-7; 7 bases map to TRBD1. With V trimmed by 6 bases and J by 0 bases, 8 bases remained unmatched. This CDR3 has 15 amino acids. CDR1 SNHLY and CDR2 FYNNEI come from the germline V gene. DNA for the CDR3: TGTGCCAGCAGCGGATCTCGGGACAGCTCCTACGAGCAGTACTTC. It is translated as CASSGSRDSSYEQYF.

The CDR3 DNA follows: TGTGCCAGCAGCTTAGAGGGGGACAGCGGACAAGAGACCCAGTACTTC. Protein product: CASSLEGDSGQETQYF. V usage is TRBV7-2 and J usage is TRBJ2-5, with 7 bases matching TRBD1. V was clipped by 1 base and J by 2 bases; unmatched bases: 7. This CDR3 is built from 16 residues. Germline V gene sequence: CDR1 SGHTA, CDR2 FQGNSA.

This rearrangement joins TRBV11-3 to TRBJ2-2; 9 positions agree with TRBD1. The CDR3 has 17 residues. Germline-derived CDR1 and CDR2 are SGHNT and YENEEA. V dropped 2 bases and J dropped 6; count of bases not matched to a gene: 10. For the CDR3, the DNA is TGTGCCAGCAGCTTATATGGAGGACAGGGGCCTTCCGGGGAGCTGTTTTTT. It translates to CASSLYGGQGPSGELFF.

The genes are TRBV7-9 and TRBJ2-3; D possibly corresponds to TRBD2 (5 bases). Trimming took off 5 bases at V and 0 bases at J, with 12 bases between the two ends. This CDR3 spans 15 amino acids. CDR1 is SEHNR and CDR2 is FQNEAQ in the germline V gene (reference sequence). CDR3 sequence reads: CASSGQRDSTDTQYF. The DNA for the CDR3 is TGTGCCAGCAGCGGTCAACGGGATAGCACAGATACGCAGTATTTT.

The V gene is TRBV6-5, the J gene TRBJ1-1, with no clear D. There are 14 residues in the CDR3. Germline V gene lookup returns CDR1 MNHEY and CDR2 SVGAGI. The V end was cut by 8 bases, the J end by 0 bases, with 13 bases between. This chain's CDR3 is CASRAGGMNTEAFF. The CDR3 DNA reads TGTGCCAGCCGCGCAGGAGGGATGAACACTGAAGCTTTCTTT.

The CDR3 loop is CASSLRGTGELFF. CDR3 in DNA: TGTGCCAGCAGCTTAAGGGGGACCGGGGAGCTGTTTTTT. The chain has TRBV7-2 and TRBJ2-2; maybe TRBD1 (6 bases). Germline V CDR1 and CDR2: SGHTA, FQGNSA. V was pared by 2 bases and J by 5 bases, with 6 bases between. This CDR3 spans 13 amino acids.

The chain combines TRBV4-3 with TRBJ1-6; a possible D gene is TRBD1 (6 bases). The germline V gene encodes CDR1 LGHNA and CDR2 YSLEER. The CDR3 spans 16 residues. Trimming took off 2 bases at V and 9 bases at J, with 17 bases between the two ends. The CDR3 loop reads CASSQRYREIGSPLHF. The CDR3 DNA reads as TGCGCCAGCAGCCAAAGGTACAGGGAAATAGGTTCACCCCTCCACTTT.

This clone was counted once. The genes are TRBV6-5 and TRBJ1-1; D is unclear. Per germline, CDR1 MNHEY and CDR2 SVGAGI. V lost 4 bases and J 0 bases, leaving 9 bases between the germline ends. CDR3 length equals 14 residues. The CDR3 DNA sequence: TGTGCCAGCAGTTCACAGTTCATGAACACTGAAGCTTTCTTT. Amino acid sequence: CASSSQFMNTEAFF.

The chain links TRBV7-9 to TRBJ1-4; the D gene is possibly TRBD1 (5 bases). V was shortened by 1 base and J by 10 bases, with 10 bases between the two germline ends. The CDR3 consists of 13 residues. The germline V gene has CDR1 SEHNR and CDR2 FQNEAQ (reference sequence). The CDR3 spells CASSLETAGKLFF. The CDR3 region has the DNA TGTGCCAGCAGCTTAGAGACAGCAGGAAAACTGTTTTTT.

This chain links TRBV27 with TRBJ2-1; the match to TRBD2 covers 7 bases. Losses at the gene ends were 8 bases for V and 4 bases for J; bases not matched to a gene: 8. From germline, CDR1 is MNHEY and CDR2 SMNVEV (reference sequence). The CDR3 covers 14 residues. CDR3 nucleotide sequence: TGTGCCAGCGGAAAGGGAGGGCCGTACAATGAGCAGTTCTTC. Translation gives CASGKGGPYNEQFF.

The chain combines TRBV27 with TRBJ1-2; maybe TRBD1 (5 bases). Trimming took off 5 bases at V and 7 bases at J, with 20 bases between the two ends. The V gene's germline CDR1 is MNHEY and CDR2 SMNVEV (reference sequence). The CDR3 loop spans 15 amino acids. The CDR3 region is CASSPRTLFSGGYTF. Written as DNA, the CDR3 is TGTGCCAGCAGTCCACGGACACTCTTCTCGGGTGGCTACACCTTC.

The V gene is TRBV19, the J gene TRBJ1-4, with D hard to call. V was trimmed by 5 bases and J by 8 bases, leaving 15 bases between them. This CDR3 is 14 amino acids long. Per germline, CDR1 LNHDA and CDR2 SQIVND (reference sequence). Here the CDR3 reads CASSLPWSGEKLFF. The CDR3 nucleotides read TGTGCCAGTAGTCTCCCATGGTCGGGGGAAAAACTGTTTTTT. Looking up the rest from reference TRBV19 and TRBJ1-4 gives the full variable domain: DGGITQSPKYLFRKEGQNVTLSCEQNLNHDAMYWYRQDPGQGLRLIYYSQIVNDFQKGDIAEGYSVSREKKESFPLTVTSAQKNPTAFYLCASSLPWSGEKLFFGSGTQLSVL.

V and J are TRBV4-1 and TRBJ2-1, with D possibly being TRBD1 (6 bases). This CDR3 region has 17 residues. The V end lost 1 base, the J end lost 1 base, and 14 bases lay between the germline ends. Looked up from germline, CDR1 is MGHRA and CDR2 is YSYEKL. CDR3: CASSQAPTGSSYNEQFF. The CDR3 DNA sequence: TGCGCCAGCAGCCAAGCCCCGACAGGTTCATCCTACAATGAGCAGTTCTTC.

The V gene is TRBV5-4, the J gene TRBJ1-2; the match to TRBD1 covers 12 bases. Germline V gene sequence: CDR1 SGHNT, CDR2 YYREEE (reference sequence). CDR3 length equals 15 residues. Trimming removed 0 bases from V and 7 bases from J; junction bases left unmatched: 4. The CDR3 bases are TGTGCCAGCAGCTTGGTGGGACAGGGGGCGGGTGGCTACACCTTC. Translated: CASSLVGQGAGGYTF.

CDR3 residues: CASSPKQGWDIQYF. For the CDR3, the DNA is TGTGCCAGCAGCCCTAAACAGGGGTGGGACATTCAGTACTTC. The J gene is TRBJ2-4, the V gene TRBV11-2; 7 nucleotides line up with TRBD1. The CDR3 spans 14 residues. Losses at the gene ends were 5 bases for V and 8 bases for J; bases not matched to a gene: 9. The germline CDR1 and CDR2 sequences are SGHAT and FQNNGV.

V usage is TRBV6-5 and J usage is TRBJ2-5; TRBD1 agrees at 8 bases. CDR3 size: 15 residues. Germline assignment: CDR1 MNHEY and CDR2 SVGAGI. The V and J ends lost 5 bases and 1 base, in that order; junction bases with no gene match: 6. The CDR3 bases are TGTGCCAGCAGTCCTCAACAGGGGGGCCAAGAGACCCAGTACTTC. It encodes CASSPQQGGQETQYF.

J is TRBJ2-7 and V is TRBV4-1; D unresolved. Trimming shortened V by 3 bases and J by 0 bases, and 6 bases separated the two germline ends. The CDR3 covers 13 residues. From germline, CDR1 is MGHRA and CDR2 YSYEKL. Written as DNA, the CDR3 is TGCGCCAGCAGCCAGTCGAGCTCCTACGAGCAGTACTTC. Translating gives CASSQSSSYEQYF.

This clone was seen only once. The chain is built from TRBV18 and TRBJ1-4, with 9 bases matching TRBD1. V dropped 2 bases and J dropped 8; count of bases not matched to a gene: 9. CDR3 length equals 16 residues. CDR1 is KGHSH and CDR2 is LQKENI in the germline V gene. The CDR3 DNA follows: TGTGCCAGCTCACCAAGGACAGGGGACAAGGGAGAAAAACTGTTTTTT. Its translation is CASSPRTGDKGEKLFF.

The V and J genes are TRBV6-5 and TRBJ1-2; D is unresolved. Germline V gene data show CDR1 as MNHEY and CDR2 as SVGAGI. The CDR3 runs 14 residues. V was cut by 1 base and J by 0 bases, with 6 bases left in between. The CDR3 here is CASSYWGANYGYTF. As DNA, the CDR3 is TGTGCCAGCAGTTACTGGGGAGCTAACTATGGCTACACCTTC.

CDR3 nucleotides: TGTGCCAGCAGCTTGGGGAGCCTCTCGCAAGATACGCAGTATTTT. As protein: CASSLGSLSQDTQYF. The chain has TRBV7-2 and TRBJ2-3, with D possibly being TRBD2 (5 bases). The germline gives CDR1 SGHTA, CDR2 FQGNSA. This CDR3 has 15 residues. Trimming removed 3 bases from V and 5 bases from J, with 15 bases in between.

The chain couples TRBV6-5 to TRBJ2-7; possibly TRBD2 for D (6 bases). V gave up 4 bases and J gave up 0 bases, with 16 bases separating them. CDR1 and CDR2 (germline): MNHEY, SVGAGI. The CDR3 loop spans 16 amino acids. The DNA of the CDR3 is TGTGCCAGCAGTTCTAAGGGTGGACTATTCTCCTACGAGCAGTACTTC. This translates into CASSSKGGLFSYEQYF.

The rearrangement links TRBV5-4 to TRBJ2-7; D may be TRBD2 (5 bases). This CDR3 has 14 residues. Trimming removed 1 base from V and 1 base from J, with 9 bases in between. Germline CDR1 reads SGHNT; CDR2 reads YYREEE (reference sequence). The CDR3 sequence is CASSLPSRSYEQYF. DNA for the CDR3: TGTGCCAGCAGCTTGCCTAGCAGATCCTACGAGCAGTACTTC.

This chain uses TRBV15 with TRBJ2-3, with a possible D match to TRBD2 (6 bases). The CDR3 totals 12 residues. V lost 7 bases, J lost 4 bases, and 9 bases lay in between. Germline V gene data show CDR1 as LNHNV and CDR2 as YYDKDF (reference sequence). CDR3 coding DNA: TGTGCCACCAACGGGGGTGCAGATACGCAGTATTTT. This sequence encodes CATNGGADTQYF.

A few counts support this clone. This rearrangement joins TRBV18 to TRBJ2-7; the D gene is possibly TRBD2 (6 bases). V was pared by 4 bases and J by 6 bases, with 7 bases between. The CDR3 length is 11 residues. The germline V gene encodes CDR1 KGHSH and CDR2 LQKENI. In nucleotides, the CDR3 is TGTGCCAGCTCACGGGACTTCGAGCAGTACTTC. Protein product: CASSRDFEQYF. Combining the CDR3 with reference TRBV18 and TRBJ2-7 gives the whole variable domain NAGVMQNPRHLVRRRGQEARLRCSPMKGHSHVYWYRQLPEEGLKFMVYLQKENIIDESGMPKERFSAEFPKEGPSILRIQQVVRGDSAAYFCASSRDFEQYFGPGTRLTVT.